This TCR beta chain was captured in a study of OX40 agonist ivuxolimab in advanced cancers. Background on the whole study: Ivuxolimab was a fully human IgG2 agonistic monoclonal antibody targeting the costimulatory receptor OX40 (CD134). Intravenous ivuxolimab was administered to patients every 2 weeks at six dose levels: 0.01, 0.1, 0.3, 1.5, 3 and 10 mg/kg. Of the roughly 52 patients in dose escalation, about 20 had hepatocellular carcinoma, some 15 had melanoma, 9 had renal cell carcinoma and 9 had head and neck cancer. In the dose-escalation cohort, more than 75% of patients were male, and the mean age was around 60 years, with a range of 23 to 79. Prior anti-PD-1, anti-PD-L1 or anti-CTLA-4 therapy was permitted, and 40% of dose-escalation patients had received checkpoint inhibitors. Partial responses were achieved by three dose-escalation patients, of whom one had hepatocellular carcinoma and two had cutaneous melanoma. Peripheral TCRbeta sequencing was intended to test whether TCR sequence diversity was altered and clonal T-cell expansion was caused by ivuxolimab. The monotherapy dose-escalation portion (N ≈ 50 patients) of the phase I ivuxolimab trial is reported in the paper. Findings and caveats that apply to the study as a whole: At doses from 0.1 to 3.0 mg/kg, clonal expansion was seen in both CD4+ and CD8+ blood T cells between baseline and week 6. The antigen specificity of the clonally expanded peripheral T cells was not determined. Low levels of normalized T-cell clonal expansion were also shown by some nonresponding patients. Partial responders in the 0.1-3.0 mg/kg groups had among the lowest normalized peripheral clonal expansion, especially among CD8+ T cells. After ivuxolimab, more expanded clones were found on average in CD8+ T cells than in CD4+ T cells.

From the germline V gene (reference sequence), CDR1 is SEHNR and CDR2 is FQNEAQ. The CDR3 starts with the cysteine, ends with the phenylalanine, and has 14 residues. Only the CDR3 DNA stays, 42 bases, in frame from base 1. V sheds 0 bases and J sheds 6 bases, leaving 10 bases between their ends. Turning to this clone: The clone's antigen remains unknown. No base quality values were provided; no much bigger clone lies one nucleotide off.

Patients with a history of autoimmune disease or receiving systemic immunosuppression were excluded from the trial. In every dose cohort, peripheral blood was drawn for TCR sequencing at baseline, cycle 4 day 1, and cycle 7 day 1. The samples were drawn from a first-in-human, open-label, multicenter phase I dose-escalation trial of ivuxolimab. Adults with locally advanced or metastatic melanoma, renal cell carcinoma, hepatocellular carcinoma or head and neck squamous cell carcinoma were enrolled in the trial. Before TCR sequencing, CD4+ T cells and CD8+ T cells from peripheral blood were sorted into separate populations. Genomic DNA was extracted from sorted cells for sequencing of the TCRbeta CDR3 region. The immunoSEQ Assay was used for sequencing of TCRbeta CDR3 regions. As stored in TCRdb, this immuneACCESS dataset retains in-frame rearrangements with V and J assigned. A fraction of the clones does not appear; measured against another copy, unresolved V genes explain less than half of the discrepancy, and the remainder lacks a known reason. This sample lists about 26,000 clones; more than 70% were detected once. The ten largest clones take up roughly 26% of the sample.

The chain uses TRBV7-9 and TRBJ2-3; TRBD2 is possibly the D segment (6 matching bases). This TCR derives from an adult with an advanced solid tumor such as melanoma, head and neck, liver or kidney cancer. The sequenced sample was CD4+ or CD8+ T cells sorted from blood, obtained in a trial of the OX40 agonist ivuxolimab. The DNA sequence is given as TGTGCCAGCAGCTTAGCTGGGCGGGGTGATACGCAGTATTTT. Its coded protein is CASSLAGRGDTQYF.